This TCR beta chain was retrieved from a study of early T cells in non-severe SARS-CoV-2 infection. Germline V lookup: CDR1 SGHVS, CDR2 FQNEAQ. Trimming pared 2 bases from V and 5 bases from J, leaving 13 bases between. The CDR3 extends over 14 amino acids. Each CDR3 protein gets one entry after TCRdb re-called the 5' RACE reads with MiXCR. This table has 48,000 or so distinct CDR3 sequences, 6% to 8% appearing once. This specimen was whole blood, taken at baseline. This TCR derives from an adult who was a healthcare worker with PCR-confirmed SARS-CoV-2 infection or an uninfected control (not recorded which). The chain is built from TRBV7-8 and TRBJ2-7; D unresolved. CDR3 sequence reads: CASSLRHRPDEQYF. The CDR3 DNA reads as TGTGCCAGCAGCTTAAGACATCGGCCTGACGAGCAGTACTTC.